The subject of this entry is one TCR beta chain. Germline CDR1 SGHDT, CDR2 YYEEEE. The V and J ends lost 2 bases and 2 bases respectively, with 2 bases between them. The CDR3 is 12 amino acids. The data originate from a study of blood T cell repertoires in COVID-19. Looking at the study overall: In each case, the material was cDNA or gDNA derived from T cells, B-cell-depleted T cells, or PBMCs.

Sequencing used immunoSEQ multiplex PCR; TCRdb keeps in-frame clones, though not all of them. The data contain 180,000 or so clones, 70% to 85% of them singletons. This sequence originates from a woman of 80 years or more with acute or convalescent COVID-19. The chain couples TRBV5-6 to TRBJ1-5; no definite D call. Material: peripheral blood. CDR3 residues: CASSFGNQPQHF. CDR3 sequence (DNA): TGTGCCAGCAGCTTCGGCAATCAGCCCCAGCATTTT.